This entry concerns a single T cell receptor (beta chain). Its antigen is not known. This entry is derived from a study of STAT3 mutations in large granular lymphocyte leukemia. Study-wide results and limits: Every T-LGLL patient had at least one immunodominant TCRbeta clonotype.

This CDR3 spans 17 amino acids. The junction had 8 bases not matched to a gene; V was cut back by 6 bases and J by 0 bases. Germline CDR1 is PRHDT and CDR2 is FYEKMQ (reference sequence). Sequencing was performed with immunoSEQ multiplex PCR; in TCRdb, only in-frame clones are kept and a portion is missing. In the table there are some 27,000 clones, over 60% of which are singletons. V and J are TRBV13 and TRBJ2-3, with 11 nucleotides matching TRBD2. The sample consisted of peripheral blood mononuclear cells. The clonotype was recovered from a woman aged 45-65 years with T-cell large granular lymphocyte leukemia. Some clones in this sample may be carry-over from other donors' samples. The CDR3 DNA sequence: TGTGCCAGCAGGAATACCGGGACTAGCGGTAGCACAGATACGCAGTATTTT. Protein sequence: CASRNTGTSGSTDTQYF. The full variable domain, completed using reference TRBV13 and TRBJ2-3, is AAGVIQSPRHLIKEKRETATLKCYPIPRHDTVYWYQQGPGQDPQFLISFYEKMQSDKGSIPDRFSAQQFSDYHSELNMSSLELGDSALYFCASRNTGTSGSTDTQYFGPGTRLTVL.